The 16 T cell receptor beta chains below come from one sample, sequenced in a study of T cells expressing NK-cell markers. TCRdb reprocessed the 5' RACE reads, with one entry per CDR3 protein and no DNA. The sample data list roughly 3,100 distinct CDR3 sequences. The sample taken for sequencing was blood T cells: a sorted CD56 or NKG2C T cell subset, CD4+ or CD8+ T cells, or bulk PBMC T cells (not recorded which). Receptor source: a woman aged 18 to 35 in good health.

CDR3 region: CASSLRGGGTEAFF. The gene calls are TRBV7-3 and TRBJ1-1; the D gene TCRdb calls, TRBD1, cannot be checked with no DNA. In germline, CDR1 is SGHTA, CDR2 FQGTGA. The CDR3 consists of 14 residues.

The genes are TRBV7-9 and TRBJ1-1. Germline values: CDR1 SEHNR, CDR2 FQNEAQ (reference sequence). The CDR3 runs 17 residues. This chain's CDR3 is CASSFSPLAGPKAEAFF. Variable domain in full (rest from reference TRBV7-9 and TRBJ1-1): DTGVSQNPRHKITKRGQNVTFRCDPISEHNRLYWYRQTLGQGPEFLTYFQNEAQLEKSRLLSDRFSAERPKGSFSTLEIQRTEQGDSAMYLCASSFSPLAGPKAEAFFGQGTRLTVV.

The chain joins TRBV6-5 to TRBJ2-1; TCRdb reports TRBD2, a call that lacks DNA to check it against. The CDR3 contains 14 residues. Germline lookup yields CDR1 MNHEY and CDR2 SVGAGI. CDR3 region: CASSSQLAIGEQFF.

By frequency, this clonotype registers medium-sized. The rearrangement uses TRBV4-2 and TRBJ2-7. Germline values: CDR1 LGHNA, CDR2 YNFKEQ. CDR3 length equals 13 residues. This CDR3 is CASSQEGLYEQYF.

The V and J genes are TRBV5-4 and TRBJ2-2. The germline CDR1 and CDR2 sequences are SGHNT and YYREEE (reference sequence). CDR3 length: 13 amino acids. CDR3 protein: CASSWGGTGELFF.

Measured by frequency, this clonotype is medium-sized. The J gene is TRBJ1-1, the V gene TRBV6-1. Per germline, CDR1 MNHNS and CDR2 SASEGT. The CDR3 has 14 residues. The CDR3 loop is CASSAKETNTEAFF.

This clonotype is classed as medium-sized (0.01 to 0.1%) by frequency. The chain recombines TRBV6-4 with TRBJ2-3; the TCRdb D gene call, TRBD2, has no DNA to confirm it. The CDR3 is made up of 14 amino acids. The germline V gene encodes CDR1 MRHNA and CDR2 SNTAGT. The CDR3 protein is CASSGTSGADTQYF.

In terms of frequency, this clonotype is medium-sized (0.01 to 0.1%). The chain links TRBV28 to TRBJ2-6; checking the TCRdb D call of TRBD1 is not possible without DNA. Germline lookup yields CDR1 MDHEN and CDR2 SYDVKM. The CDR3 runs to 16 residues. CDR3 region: CATQTGEVGGANVLTF.

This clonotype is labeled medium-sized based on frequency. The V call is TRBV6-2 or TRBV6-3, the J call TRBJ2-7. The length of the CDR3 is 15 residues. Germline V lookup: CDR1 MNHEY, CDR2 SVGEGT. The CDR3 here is CASSYDLASSYEQYF.

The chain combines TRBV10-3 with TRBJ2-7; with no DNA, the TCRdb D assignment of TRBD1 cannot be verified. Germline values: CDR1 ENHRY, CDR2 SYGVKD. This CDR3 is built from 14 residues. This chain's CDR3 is CAIRSGTGPLEQYF.

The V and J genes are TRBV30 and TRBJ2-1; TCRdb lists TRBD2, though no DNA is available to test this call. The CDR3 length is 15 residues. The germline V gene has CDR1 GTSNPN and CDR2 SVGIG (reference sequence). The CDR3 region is CAWVGWTSGRNEQFF. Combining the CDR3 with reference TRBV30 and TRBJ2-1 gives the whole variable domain SQTIHQWPATLVQPVGSPLSLECTVEGTSNPNLYWYRQAAGRGLQLLFYSVGIGQISSEVPQNLSASRPQDRQFILSSKKLLLSDSGFYLCAWVGWTSGRNEQFFGPGTRLTVL.

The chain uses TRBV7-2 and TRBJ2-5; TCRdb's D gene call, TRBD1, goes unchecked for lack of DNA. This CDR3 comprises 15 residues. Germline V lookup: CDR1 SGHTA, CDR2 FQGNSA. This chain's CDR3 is CASSVGTANQETQYF.

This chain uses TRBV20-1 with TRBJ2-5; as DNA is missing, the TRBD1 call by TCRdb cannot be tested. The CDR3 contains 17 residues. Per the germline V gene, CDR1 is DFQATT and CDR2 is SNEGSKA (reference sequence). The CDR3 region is CSAYAPAWQGQRETQYF.

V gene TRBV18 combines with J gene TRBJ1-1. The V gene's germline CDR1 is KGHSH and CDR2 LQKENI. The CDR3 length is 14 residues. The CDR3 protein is CASEKEPSNTEAFF.

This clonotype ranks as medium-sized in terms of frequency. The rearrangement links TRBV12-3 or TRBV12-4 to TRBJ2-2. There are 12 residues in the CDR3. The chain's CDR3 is CASSLAGGELFF.

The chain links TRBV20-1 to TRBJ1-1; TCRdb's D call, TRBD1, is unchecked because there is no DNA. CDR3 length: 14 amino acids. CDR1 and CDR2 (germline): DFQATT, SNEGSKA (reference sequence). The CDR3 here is CSAREPGGDTEAFF.